This is a list of T cell receptor beta chains from one sample in a study of T cells after posttransplantation cyclophosphamide. Generated by immunoSEQ multiplex PCR, the TCRdb table keeps only in-frame clones and is missing some. The sample contains over 35,000 clones, none of them singletons. The sequencing sample was made of PBMCs. The receptors originated from a man in his fifties in good health, CMV-negative, and a related stem cell transplant donor. CDR3s include the opening cysteine and the closing phenylalanine or tryptophan. The D gene is left open where the match is weak. Where a row states a size, it is once, few, many or the class of an expanded clone; other rows omit it.

>NA|TRBV5-1|TRBJ2-5|TRBD2
TGCGCCAGCACCGGGAGGGGCCAAGAGACCCAGTACTTC
CASTGRGQETQYF
>many|TRBV4-3|TRBJ2-3|NA
TGCGCCAGCAGCCAAGATCTCTCTAGCACAGATACGCAGTATTTT
CASSQDLSSTDTQYF
>many|TRBV23-1|TRBJ1-4|NA
TGCGCCAGCAGTCAAGGGCAGGATAATGAAAAACTGTTTTTT
CASSQGQDNEKLFF
>many|TRBV6-5|TRBJ2-1|TRBD1
TGTGCCAGCAGGCCGGGACAGGGGGCGAATGAGCAGTTCTTC
CASRPGQGANEQFF
>many|TRBV29-1|TRBJ2-2|NA
TGCAGCGCCGGGACTGACAGGGCAACCGGGGAGCTGTTTTTT
CSAGTDRATGELFF
>many|TRBV9|TRBJ1-6|NA
TGTGCCAGCAGCGTCGAGGGTAGTAATTCACCCCTCCACTTT
CASSVEGSNSPLHF
>many|TRBV2|TRBJ2-7|NA
TGTGCCAGCAGTGGCGAAGCCTCCTACGAGCAGTACTTC
CASSGEASYEQYF
>NA|TRBV27|TRBJ2-7|NA
TGTGCCAGCAGTCCTTCCGACGGGAATCCCGAGCAGTACTTC
CASSPSDGNPEQYF
>many|TRBV10-3|TRBJ1-6|TRBD1
TGTGCCATCAGGGCCGGGACAGGGGCTTCACCCCTCCACTTT
CAIRAGTGASPLHF
>many|TRBV4-3|TRBJ1-1|TRBD1
TGCGCCAGCAGCCAAAGTCGGGGACAGGGGGGCACTGAAGCTTTCTTT
CASSQSRGQGGTEAFF
>many|TRBV6-6|TRBJ2-5|NA
TGTGCCAGCGGGACTTCCCAAGAGACCCAGTACTTC
CASGTSQETQYF
>few|TRBV11-2|TRBJ2-7|NA
TGTGCCAGCAGCTTGGCGGGGATGACCATTTACGAGCAGTACTTC
CASSLAGMTIYEQYF
>many|TRBV19|TRBJ2-5|TRBD2
TGTGCCAGTAGACCGGGACTAGCGGGAGGGCAGGACTTC
CASRPGLAGGQDF
>many|TRBV4-1|TRBJ1-1|NA
TGCGCCAGCAGCCAGAGTCTCGGGACTGAAGCTTTCTTT
CASSQSLGTEAFF
>many|TRBV27|TRBJ2-7|TRBD1
TGTGCCAGCAGTTTCAAGGGACAGGGCTCCTACGAGCAGTACTTC
CASSFKGQGSYEQYF
>many|TRBV5-3|TRBJ2-5|TRBD2
TGTGCCAGAAGCCTTGAACCCGGGACTAGCGGGGGGTTCCCAGAGACCCAGTACTTC
CARSLEPGTSGGFPETQYF
>many|TRBV4-3|TRBJ1-4|NA
TGCGCCAGCAGCCAAGCTGGAGGAGGGGTCGGTGAAAAACTGTTTTTT
CASSQAGGGVGEKLFF
>many|TRBV6-6|TRBJ1-1|NA
TGTGCCAGCAGTTACTCGAGGCCACACATGAACACTGAAGCTTTCTTT
CASSYSRPHMNTEAFF
>many|TRBV29-1|TRBJ2-4|NA
TGCAGCGTTGAAACAATAGCCAAAAACATTCAGTACTTC
CSVETIAKNIQYF
>many|TRBV11-3|TRBJ2-7|NA
TGTGCCAGCAGCCGCGGGCAGAACTACGAGCAGTACTTC
CASSRGQNYEQYF
>few|TRBV14|TRBJ1-1|NA
TGTGCCAGCAGCCCCCAGCAGGGGATCATGAACACTGAAGCTTTCTTT
CASSPQQGIMNTEAFF
>many|TRBV2|TRBJ2-7|NA
TGTGCCAGCACCATCTACGAGCAGTACTTC
CASTIYEQYF
>many|TRBV7-2|TRBJ1-2|NA
TGTGCCAGCAGCTCATATATGGGGCAGCTCTATGGCTACACCTTC
CASSSYMGQLYGYTF
>many|TRBV4-3|TRBJ2-2|NA
TGCGCCAGCAGCCAAGATTTTCGACAGCTCAGGGAGCTGTTTTTT
CASSQDFRQLRELFF
>few|TRBV4-1|TRBJ2-7|TRBD2
TGCGCCAGCAGCCAAGGGCCACTCGCGGGAGCGAGCGAGCAGTACTTC
CASSQGPLAGASEQYF
>many|TRBV10-2|TRBJ2-7|NA
TGCGCCAGCAGCGCTAAAGAGCGAGACGAGCAGTACTTC
CASSAKERDEQYF
>many|TRBV7-9|TRBJ1-2|NA
TGTGCCAGCAGCTCGAGGGGGAGGGAGGATGGCTACACCTTC
CASSSRGREDGYTF
>many|TRBV6-4|TRBJ2-1|TRBD1
TGTGCCAGCAGTAAAACAGGGGGCCATTACGATGAGCAGTTCTTC
CASSKTGGHYDEQFF
>many|TRBV5-1|TRBJ1-1|TRBD1
TGCGCCAGCAGCTTGGGCGTGCCAACAGGGGGACGGGACACTGAAGCTTTCTTT
CASSLGVPTGGRDTEAFF
>many|TRBV18|TRBJ1-1|NA
TGTGCCAGCTCACCATCAGAGGCCACTGAAGCTTTCTTT
CASSPSEATEAFF
>many|TRBV11-2|TRBJ2-2|NA
TGTGCCAGCAGCTTAGCCCGGTCCGGGGAGCTGTTTTTT
CASSLARSGELFF
>many|TRBV9|TRBJ1-1|TRBD1
TGTGCCAGCAGCGTCACGACAGGGGGACCTGAAGCTTTCTTT
CASSVTTGGPEAFF
>many|TRBV19|TRBJ2-3|NA
TGTGCCAGTAGTAAACAGGGTCCAGATACGCAGTATTTT
CASSKQGPDTQYF
>many|TRBV15|TRBJ2-7|TRBD1
TGTGCCACCAGCATAGACAGGGGAAGGGCCTACGAGCAGTACTTC
CATSIDRGRAYEQYF
>many|TRBV4-3|TRBJ1-2|TRBD1
TGCGCCAGCAGCCAAGCTAGAAGTCGGATCAGGGGGCAGGGGGGCTACACCTTC
CASSQARSRIRGQGGYTF
>many|TRBV6-5|TRBJ2-1|TRBD1
TGTGCCAGCAGTTCGACAGGGCCCACCAATGAGCAGTTCTTC
CASSSTGPTNEQFF
>many|TRBV18|TRBJ2-7|TRBD2
TGTGCCAGCTCACCACCTGCTAGCGGGAGCTACGAGCAGTACTTC
CASSPPASGSYEQYF
>many|TRBV7-8|TRBJ1-5|NA
TGTGCCAGCAGCCCCCTGGAGGCCAGAGGGCCCCAGCATTTT
CASSPLEARGPQHF
>many|TRBV9|TRBJ2-3|TRBD2
TGTGCCAGCAGCGCCAGGGGACTAGCGGGAAGATTGGGCACAGATACGCAGTATTTT
CASSARGLAGRLGTDTQYF
>NA|TRBV27|TRBJ2-1|TRBD2
TGTGCCAGCACCCCGAGACGGCTTACTAGCGGGAGGGAAAATGAGCAGTTCTTC
CASTPRRLTSGRENEQFF
>many|TRBV16|TRBJ1-1|NA
TGTGCCAGCAGCCACGCACAGGGTCTTAAGACTGAAGCTTTCTTT
CASSHAQGLKTEAFF